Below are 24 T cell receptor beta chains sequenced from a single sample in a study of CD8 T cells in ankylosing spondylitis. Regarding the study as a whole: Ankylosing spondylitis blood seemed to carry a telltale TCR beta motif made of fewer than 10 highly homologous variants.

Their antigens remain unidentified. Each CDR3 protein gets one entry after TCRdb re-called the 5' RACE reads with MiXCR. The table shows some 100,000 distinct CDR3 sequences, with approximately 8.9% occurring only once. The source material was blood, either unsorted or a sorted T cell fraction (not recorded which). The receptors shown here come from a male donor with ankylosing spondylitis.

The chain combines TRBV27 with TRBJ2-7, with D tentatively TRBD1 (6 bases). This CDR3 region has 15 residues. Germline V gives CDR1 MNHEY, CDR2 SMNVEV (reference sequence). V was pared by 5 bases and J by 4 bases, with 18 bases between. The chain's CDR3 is CASSLWSGQQYEQYF. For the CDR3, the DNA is TGTGCCAGCAGTCTATGGTCGGGACAACAATACGAGCAGTACTTC.

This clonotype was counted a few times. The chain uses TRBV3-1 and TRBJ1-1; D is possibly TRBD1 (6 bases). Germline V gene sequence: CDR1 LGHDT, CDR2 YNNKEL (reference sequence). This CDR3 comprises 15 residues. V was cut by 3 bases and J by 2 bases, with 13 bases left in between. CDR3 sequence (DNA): TGTGCCAGCAGCCACCCCGGGGGCCCAAACACTGAAGCTTTCTTT. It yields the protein CASSHPGGPNTEAFF. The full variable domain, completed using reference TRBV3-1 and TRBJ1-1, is DTAVSQTPKYLVTQMGNDKSIKCEQNLGHDTMYWYKQDSKKFLKIMFSYNNKELIINETVPNRFSPKSPDKAHLNLHINSLELGDSAVYFCASSHPGGPNTEAFFGQGTRLTVV.

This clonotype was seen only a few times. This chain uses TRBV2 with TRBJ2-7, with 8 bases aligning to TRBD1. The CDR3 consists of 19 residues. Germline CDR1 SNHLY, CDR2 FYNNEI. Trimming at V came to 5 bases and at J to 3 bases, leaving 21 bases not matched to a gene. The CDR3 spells CASSIGTGSGSGLIYEQYF. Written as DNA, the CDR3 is TGTGCCAGCAGTATCGGGACAGGTTCGGGGAGCGGCCTAATCTACGAGCAGTACTTC.

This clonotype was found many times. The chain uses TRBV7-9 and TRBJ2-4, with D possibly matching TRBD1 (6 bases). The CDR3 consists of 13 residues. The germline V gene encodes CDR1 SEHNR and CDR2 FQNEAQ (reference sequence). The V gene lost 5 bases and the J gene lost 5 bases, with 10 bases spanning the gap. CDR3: CASSPNRENIQYF. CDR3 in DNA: TGTGCCAGCAGCCCCAACAGGGAAAACATTCAGTACTTC. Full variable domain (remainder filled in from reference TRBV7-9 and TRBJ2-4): DTGVSQNPRHKITKRGQNVTFRCDPISEHNRLYWYRQTLGQGPEFLTYFQNEAQLEKSRLLSDRFSAERPKGSFSTLEIQRTEQGDSAMYLCASSPNRENIQYFGAGTRLSVL.

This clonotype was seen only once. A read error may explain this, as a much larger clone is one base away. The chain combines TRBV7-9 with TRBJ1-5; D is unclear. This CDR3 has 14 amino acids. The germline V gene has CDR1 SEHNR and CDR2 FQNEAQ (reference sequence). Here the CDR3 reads CASSFSSGGQPRHF. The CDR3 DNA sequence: TGTGCCAGCAGCTTTTCCTCAGGTGGTCAGCCCCGGCATTTT.

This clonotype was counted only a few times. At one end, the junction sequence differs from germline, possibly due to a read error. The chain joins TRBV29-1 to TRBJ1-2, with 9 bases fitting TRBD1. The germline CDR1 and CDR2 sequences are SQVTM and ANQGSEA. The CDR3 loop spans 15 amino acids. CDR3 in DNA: TGCAGCGTTGAGGGACAGGGCCAAACTAACTGTGGCTACACCTTC. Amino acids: CSVEGQGQTNCGYTF.

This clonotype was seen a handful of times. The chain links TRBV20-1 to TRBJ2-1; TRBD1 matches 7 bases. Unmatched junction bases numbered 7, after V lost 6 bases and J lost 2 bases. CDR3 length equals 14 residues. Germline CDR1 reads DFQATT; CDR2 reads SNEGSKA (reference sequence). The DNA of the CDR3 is TGCAGTGCCCCCGGGACAGAGACCTACAATGAGCAGTTCTTC. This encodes CSAPGTETYNEQFF.

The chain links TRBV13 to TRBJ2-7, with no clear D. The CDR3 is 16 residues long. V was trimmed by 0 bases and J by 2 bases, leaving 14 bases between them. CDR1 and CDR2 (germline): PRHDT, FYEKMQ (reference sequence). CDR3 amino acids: CASSLGGPIMAYEQYV. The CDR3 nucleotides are TGTGCCAGCAGCTTAGGCGGGCCAATAATGGCCTACGAGCAGTACGTC.

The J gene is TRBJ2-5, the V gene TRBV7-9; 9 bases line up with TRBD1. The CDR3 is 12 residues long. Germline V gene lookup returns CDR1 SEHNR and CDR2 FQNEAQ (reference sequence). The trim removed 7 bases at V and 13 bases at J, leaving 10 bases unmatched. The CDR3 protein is CASTPGQGLLYF. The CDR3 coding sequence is TGTGCCAGCACCCCGGGACAGGGATTACTGTACTTC.

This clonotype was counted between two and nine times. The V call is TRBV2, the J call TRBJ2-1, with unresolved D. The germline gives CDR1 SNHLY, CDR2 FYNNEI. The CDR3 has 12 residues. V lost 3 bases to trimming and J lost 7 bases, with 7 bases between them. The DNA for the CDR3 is TGTGCCAGCAGTGAGGATTCGAATGAGCAGTTCTTC. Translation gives CASSEDSNEQFF.

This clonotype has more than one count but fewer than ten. The CDR3 sequence is CSSKGKETQYF. The CDR3, as DNA: TGCAGTTCAAAGGGAAAAGAGACCCAGTACTTC. This chain joins TRBV20-1 and TRBJ2-5; D ambiguous. The CDR3 length is 11 residues. V was shortened by 8 bases and J by 3 bases, with 10 bases between the two germline ends. Germline CDR1 reads DFQATT; CDR2 reads SNEGSKA (reference sequence).

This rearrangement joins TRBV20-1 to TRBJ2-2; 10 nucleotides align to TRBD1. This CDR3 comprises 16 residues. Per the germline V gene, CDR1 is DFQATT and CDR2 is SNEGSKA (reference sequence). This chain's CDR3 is CTLIPGQGMNTGELFF. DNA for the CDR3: TGCACCCTGATTCCGGGACAGGGGATGAACACCGGGGAGCTGTTTTTT.

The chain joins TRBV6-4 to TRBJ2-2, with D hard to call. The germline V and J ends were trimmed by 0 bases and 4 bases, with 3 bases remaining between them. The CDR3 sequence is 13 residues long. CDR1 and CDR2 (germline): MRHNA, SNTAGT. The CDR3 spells CASSDSSTGELFF. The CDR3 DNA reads TGTGCCAGCAGTGACTCCAGCACCGGGGAGCTGTTTTTT.

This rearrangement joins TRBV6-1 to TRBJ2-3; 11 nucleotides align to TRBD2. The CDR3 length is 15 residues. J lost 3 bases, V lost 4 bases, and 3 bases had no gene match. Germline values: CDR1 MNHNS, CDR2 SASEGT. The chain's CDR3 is CASSALAGGTDTQYF. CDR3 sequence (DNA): TGTGCCAGCAGTGCGCTAGCGGGAGGAACAGATACGCAGTATTTT.

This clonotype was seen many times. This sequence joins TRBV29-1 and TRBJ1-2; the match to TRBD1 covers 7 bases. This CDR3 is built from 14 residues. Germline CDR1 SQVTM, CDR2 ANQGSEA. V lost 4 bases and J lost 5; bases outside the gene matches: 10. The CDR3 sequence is CSVGPHRGDYGYTF. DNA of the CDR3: TGCAGCGTTGGTCCGCACAGGGGAGATTATGGCTACACCTTC.

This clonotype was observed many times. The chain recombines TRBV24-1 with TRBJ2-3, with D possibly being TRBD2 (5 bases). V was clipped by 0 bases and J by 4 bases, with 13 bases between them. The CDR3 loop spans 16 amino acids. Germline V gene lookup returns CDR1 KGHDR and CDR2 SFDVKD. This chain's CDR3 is CATSDLHDGMADTQYF. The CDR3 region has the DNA TGTGCCACCAGTGATTTGCATGACGGGATGGCAGATACGCAGTATTTT.

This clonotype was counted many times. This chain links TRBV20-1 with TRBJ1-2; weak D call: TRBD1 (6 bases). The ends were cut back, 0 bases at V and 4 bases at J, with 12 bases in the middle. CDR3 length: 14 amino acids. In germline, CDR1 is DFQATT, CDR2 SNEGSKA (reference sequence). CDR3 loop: CSAREEWTAYGYTF. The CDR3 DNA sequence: TGCAGTGCTAGAGAGGAATGGACAGCCTATGGCTACACCTTC.

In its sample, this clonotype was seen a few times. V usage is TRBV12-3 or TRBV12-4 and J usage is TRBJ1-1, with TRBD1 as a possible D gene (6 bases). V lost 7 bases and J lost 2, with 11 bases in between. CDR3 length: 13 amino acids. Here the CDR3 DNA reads TGTGCCAGCACCCCGGGACAAAACACTGAAGCTTTCTTT. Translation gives CASTPGQNTEAFF.

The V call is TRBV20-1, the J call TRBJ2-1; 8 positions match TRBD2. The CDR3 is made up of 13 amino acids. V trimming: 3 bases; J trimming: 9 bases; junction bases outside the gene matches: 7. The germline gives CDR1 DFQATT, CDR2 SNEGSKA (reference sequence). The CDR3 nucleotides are TGCAGTGCTAGGCCGGGAGGGCCCTTTGAGCAGTTCTTC. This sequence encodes CSARPGGPFEQFF.

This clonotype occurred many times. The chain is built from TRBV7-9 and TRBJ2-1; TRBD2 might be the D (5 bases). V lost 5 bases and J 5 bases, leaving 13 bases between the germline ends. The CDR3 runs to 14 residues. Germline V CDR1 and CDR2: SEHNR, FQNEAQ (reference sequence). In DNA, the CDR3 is TGTGCCAGCAGCACCGGTGGTAGCGACAATGAGCAGTTCTTC. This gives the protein CASSTGGSDNEQFF.

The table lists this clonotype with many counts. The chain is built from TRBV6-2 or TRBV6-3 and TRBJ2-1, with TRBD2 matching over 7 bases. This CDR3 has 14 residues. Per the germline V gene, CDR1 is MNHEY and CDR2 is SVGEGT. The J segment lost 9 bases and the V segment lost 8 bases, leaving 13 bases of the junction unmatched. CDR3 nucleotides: TGTGCCAGCGAGACGGGGGAGGGCCGCGTTGAGCAGTTCTTC. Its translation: CASETGEGRVEQFF.

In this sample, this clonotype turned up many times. CDR3 protein: CASSPDVNTGELFF. CDR3 nucleotide sequence: TGTGCCAGCAGTCCAGACGTGAACACCGGGGAGCTGTTTTTT. The chain combines TRBV12-3 or TRBV12-4 with TRBJ2-2; D remains ambiguous. The CDR3 runs to 14 residues. The V gene lost 5 bases and the J gene lost 1 base, with 8 bases spanning the gap.

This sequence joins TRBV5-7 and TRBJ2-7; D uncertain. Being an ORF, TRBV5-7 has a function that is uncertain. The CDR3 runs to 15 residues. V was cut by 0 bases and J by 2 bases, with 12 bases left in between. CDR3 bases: TGTGCCAGCAGCTTGGCGAAAGGTTTCACCTACGAGCAGTACGTC. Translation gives CASSLAKGFTYEQYV.

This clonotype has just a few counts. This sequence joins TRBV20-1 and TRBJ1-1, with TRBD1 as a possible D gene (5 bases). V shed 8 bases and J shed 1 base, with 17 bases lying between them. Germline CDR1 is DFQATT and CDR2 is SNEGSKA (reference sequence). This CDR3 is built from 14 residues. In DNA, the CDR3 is TGCAGTCCCCGAGGGGCGATGGGGAACACTGAAGCTTTCTTT. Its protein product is CSPRGAMGNTEAFF.